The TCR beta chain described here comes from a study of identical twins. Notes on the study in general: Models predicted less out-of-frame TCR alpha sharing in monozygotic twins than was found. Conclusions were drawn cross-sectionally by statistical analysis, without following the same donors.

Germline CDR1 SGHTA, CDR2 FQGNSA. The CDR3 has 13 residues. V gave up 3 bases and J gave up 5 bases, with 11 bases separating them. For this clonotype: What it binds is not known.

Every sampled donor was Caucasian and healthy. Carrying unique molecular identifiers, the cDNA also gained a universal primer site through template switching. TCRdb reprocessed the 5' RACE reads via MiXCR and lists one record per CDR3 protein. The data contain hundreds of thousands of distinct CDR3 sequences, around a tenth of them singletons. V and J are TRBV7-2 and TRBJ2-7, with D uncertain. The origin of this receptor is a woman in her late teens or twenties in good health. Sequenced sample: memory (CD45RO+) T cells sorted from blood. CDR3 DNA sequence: TGTGCCAGCAGCTTCCTCGGTCGGGACGAGCAGTACTTC. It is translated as CASSFLGRDEQYF.